This TCR beta chain was obtained from a study of regulatory T cells in long-lasting Graves disease. V shed 4 bases and J shed 2 bases, with 20 bases lying between them. Germline values: CDR1 SEHNR, CDR2 FQNEAQ (reference sequence). CDR3 length: 17 amino acids. The TCR beta library used iRepertoire HTBI primers with Arm-PCR amplification of CDR3. TCRdb called the multiplex PCR reads again in MiXCR, with one record for every CDR3 protein. The sample holds 300,000 to 400,000 distinct CDR3 sequences, 15% to 20% seen once. Regarding time point: persistent/refractory GD, antithyroid drugs over 5 years with positive TRAb. RNA from PBMCs was the source of the TCR library. To note about this clonotype: Its specificity is unknown. This is likely an artifact of a read error, given a far larger clone one base away. Here the CDR3 omits its conserved ending phenylalanine or tryptophan, so a read error is the likely source.

Broader study findings: Peripheral blood was the sole material, not thyroid tissue.

The rearrangement links TRBV7-9 to TRBJ2-5, with D perhaps matching TRBD1 or TRBD2 (5 bases each). The source was peripheral blood mononuclear cells (PBMCs), collected when the disease was refractory, from a patient treated with antithyroid drugs. The sequence derives from a female donor with Graves disease. The CDR3 coding sequence is TGTGCCAGCAGCTCAAGTCCGGGACGGACGAATCAAGAGACCCAGTACCTC. Its protein is CASSSSPGRTNQETQYL.